One sample yielded the 5 T cell receptor beta chains listed below, sequenced in a study of CD8 T cells in Susac syndrome. After extraction with the RNeasy kit, roughly 0.5 to 1 ug of the RNA was reverse transcribed using random hexamers. TCRdb re-called the immunoSEQ multiplex PCR reads through MiXCR, storing one row per CDR3 protein. Counted here are around 270,000 distinct CDR3 sequences, approximately 85% occurring once; the ten biggest clones make up 0.21%. Sequencing was carried out using CD8+ T cells from PBMCs. The receptors stem from a human donor with multiple sclerosis.

The chain recombines TRBV20-1 with TRBJ2-7, with D unresolved. Germline V lookup: CDR1 DFQATT, CDR2 SNEGSKA (reference sequence). V was trimmed by 5 bases and J by 6 bases, leaving 20 bases between them. The CDR3 extends over 14 amino acids. The CDR3 region has the DNA TGCAGTGCTCCGCTTATCCGACCGTCCGGCGAGCAGTACTTC. This sequence encodes CSAPLIRPSGEQYF.

The V gene is TRBV20-1, the J gene TRBJ2-7; D is undetermined. The V and J ends lost 1 base and 0 bases respectively, with 10 bases between them. The CDR3 contains 14 residues. CDR1 and CDR2 from the germline V gene are DFQATT and SNEGSKA (reference sequence). CDR3 DNA: TGCAGTGCTAGAGTAACTCCCGGCTCCTACGAGCAGTACTTC. Its protein is CSARVTPGSYEQYF.

The CDR3 reads CASSLSRAGLVPDTQYF. The CDR3 DNA follows: TGTGCCAGCAGCTTGTCGAGGGCGGGACTAGTCCCAGATACGCAGTATTTT. The chain employs TRBV13 and TRBJ2-3; TRBD2 aligns across 8 bases. Losses at the gene ends were 3 bases for V and 4 bases for J; bases not matched to a gene: 12. Germline CDR1 reads PRHDT; CDR2 reads FYEKMQ (reference sequence). The CDR3 spans 17 residues.

The rearrangement uses TRBV30 and TRBJ1-1, with unresolved D. V lost 5 bases, J lost 6 bases, and 19 bases lay in between. Per germline, CDR1 GTSNPN and CDR2 SVGIG (reference sequence). There are 14 residues in the CDR3. The CDR3 region is CAWSWLGLSSEAFF. CDR3 bases: TGTGCCTGGTCTTGGTTGGGCTTATCATCTGAAGCTTTCTTT.

J is TRBJ1-2 and V is TRBV11-2; 7 positions match TRBD1. Trimming cost V 1 base and J 7 bases; bases outside gene matches: 3. The CDR3 totals 13 residues. CDR1 and CDR2 (germline): SGHAT, FQNNGV. The CDR3 is CASSLGQGVGYTF. CDR3 coding DNA: TGTGCCAGCAGCTTAGGACAGGGCGTTGGCTACACCTTC. Using reference TRBV11-2 and TRBJ1-2 for the parts outside the CDR3, the full variable domain is EAGVAQSPRYKIIEKRQSVAFWCNPISGHATLYWYQQILGQGPKLLIQFQNNGVVDDSQLPKDRFSAERLKGVDSTLKIQPAKLEDSAVYLCASSLGQGVGYTFGSGTRLTVV.